This TCR beta chain was recorded in a study of shared clonotypes between healthy human individuals. Across the whole study: Researchers assigned three CD4 naive, three CD4 memory, two CD8 naive and one CD8 memory plate to each donor.

Here immunoSEQ multiplex PCR was the method, and the copy in TCRdb shows in-frame clones only, minus some. This sample has 2 million to 2.5 million clones; about 92% occur once, and the top ten carry approximately 1.7%. As defined, naive CD8 cells were CD45RO-negative and positively selected for CCR7, with terminally differentiated effector memory CD45RA+ cells excluded. The germline CDR1 and CDR2 sequences are LGHNA and YSLEER. V lost 5 bases to trimming and J lost 3 bases; unmatched junction nucleotides: 6. This CDR3 comprises 15 residues. The sequencing input was naive CD8+ T cells from PBMCs. This rearrangement joins TRBV4-3 to TRBJ2-2; 7 bases fit TRBD2. This receptor was taken from a man younger than 35 in good health. Some clones in this sample may be carry-over from other donors' samples. The CDR3 coding sequence is TGCGCCAGCAGCGGGAGCGGGACGGACACCGGGGAGCTGTTTTTT. Translated: CASSGSGTDTGELFF.